These 6 T cell receptor beta chains were all obtained from the same sample, sequenced in a study of blood T cell repertoires in COVID-19. Method: immunoSEQ multiplex PCR; TCRdb's copy keeps in-frame clones and lacks some. The sample includes 300,000 to 450,000 clones, around 85% of them seen just once. Sequencing was carried out using peripheral blood. These receptors originate from a woman in her late teens or twenties with acute or convalescent COVID-19.

The chain combines TRBV5-1 with TRBJ2-2, with 10 bases fitting TRBD1. Germline V gene sequence: CDR1 SGHRS, CDR2 YFSETQ. This CDR3 has 15 amino acids. The trim removed 4 bases at V and 6 bases at J, leaving 6 bases unmatched. CDR3 DNA sequence: TGCGCCAGCAGCCCCGGACAGGGGGTGGCCGGGGAGCTGTTTTTT. This translates into CASSPGQGVAGELFF.

The chain is built from TRBV7-4 and TRBJ1-2; 11 nucleotides match TRBD1. The J segment lost 4 bases and the V segment lost 6 bases, leaving 7 bases of the junction unmatched. The CDR3 covers 15 residues. The germline V gene encodes CDR1 SGHVT and CDR2 SQSDAQ. CDR3 region: CASREGGTGGYGYTF. The CDR3 coding sequence is TGTGCCAGCAGGGAAGGAGGGACAGGGGGCTATGGCTACACCTTC.

The V gene is TRBV12-3 or TRBV12-4, the J gene TRBJ2-5; TRBD1 is a possible D gene (6 bases). The CDR3 extends over 13 amino acids. Trimming took 2 bases from V and 4 from J, leaving 8 bases between them. CDR3 in amino acids: CASSLRGGETQYF. CDR3 in DNA: TGTGCCAGCAGTTTACGAGGGGGAGAGACCCAGTACTTC.

The gene calls are TRBV6-1 and TRBJ2-1, with 7 bases matching TRBD1. The CDR3 has 16 amino acids. CDR1 is MNHNS and CDR2 is SASEGT in the germline V gene. With 2 bases clipped from V and 6 bases from J, the junction kept 10 bases outside the gene matches. The DNA for the CDR3 is TGTGCCAGCAGTGAAACTCGAGACAGGGTTCTCAATGAGCAGTTCTTC. This gives the protein CASSETRDRVLNEQFF.

V is TRBV9 and J is TRBJ2-7, with a weak D call TRBD2 (7 bases). Trimming removed 4 bases from V and 1 base from J, with 21 bases in between. The CDR3 totals 17 residues. Germline lookup yields CDR1 SGDLS and CDR2 YYNGEE. The CDR3 protein is CASSLGGSGPLSYEQYF. DNA for the CDR3: TGTGCCAGCAGCCTAGGGGGTAGCGGGCCTCTGTCCTACGAGCAGTACTTC.

The chain is built from TRBV4-1 and TRBJ1-2; 7 nucleotides agree with TRBD1. Germline CDR1 reads MGHRA; CDR2 reads YSYEKL. Trimming removed 6 bases from V and 3 bases from J; junction bases left unmatched: 7. This CDR3 spans 14 amino acids. The DNA for the CDR3 is TGCGCCAGCAGGCGACAGGGAATCGACTATGGCTACACCTTC. Translated: CASRRQGIDYGYTF.